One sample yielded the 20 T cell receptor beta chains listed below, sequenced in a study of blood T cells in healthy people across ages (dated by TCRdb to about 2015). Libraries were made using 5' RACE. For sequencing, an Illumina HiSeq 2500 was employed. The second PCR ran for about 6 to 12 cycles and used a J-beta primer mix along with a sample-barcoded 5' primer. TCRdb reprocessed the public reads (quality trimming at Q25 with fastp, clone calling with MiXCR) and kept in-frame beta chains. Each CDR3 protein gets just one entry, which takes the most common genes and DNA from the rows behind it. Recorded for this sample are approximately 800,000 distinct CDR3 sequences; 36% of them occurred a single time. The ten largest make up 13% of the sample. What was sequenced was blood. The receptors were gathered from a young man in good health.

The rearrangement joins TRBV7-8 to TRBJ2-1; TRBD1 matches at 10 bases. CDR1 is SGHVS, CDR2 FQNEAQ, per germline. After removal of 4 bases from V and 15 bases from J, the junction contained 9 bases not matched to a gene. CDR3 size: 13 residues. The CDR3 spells CASSSTRRDRGFF. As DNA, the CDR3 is TGTGCCAGCAGCTCTACACGCCGGGACAGGGGGTTCTTC.

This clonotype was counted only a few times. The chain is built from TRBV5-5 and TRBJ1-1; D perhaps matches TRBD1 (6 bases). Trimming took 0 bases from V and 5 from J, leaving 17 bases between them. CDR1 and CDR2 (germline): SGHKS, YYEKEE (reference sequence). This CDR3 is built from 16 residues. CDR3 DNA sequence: TGTGCCAGCAGCTTGGTTGGGGGCAGGGCGGGAACTGAAGCTTTCTTT. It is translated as CASSLVGGRAGTEAFF.

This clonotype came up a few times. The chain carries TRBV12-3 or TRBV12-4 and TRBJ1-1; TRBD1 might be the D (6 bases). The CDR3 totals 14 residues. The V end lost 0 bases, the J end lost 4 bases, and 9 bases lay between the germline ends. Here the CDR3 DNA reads TGTGCCAGCAGTTTAGCGGGGGCTGGCACTGAAGCTTTCTTT. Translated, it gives CASSLAGAGTEAFF.

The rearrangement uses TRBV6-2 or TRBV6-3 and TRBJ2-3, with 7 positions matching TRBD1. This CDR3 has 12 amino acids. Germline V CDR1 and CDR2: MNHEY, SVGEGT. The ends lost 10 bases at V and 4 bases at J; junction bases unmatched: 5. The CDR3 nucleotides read TGTGCCACCGGACAGGTGGCAGATACGCAGTATTTT. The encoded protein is CATGQVADTQYF.

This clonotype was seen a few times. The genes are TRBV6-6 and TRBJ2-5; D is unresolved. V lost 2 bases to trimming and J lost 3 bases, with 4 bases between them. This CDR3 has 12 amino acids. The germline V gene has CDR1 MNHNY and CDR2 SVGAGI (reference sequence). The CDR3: CASSYVKETQYF. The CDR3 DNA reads TGTGCCAGCAGTTACGTAAAAGAGACCCAGTACTTC.

CDR3: CSARGRTGGTYNEQFF. CDR3 in DNA: TGCAGTGCTAGAGGGAGGACAGGGGGGACCTACAATGAGCAGTTCTTC. This chain connects TRBV20-1 to TRBJ2-1, with TRBD1 identical over 10 bases. Losses at the gene ends were 1 base for V and 2 bases for J; bases not matched to a gene: 5. The CDR3 has 16 residues. CDR1 and CDR2 from the germline V gene are DFQATT and SNEGSKA (reference sequence).

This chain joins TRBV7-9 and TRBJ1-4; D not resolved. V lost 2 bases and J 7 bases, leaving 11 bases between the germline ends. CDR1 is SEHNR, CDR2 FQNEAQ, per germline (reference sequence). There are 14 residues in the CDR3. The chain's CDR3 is CASSLRGMGEKLFF. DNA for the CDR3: TGTGCCAGCAGCTTACGAGGGATGGGTGAAAAACTGTTTTTT. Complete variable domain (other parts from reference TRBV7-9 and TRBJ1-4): DTGVSQNPRHKITKRGQNVTFRCDPISEHNRLYWYRQTLGQGPEFLTYFQNEAQLEKSRLLSDRFSAERPKGSFSTLEIQRTEQGDSAMYLCASSLRGMGEKLFFGSGTQLSVL.

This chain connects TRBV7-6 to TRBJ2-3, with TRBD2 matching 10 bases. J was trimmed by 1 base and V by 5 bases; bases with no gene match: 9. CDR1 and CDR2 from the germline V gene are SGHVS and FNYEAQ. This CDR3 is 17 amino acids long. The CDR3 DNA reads TGTGCCAGCAGCGTAGTGGCCGGGACTAGCGGCACAGATACGCAGTATTTT. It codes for CASSVVAGTSGTDTQYF.

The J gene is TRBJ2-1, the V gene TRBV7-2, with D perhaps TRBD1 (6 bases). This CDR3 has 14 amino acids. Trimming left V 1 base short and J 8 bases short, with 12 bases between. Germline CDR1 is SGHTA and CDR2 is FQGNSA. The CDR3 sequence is CASSLGTGMDEQFF. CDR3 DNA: TGTGCCAGCAGCTTAGGAACAGGGATGGATGAGCAGTTCTTC.

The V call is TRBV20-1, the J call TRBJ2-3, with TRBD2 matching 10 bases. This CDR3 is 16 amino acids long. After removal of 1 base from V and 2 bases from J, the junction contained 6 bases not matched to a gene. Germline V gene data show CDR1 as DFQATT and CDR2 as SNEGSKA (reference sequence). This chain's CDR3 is CSARVQRGGLTDTQYF. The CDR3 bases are TGCAGTGCTAGAGTTCAGCGGGGGGGCCTCACAGATACGCAGTATTTT.

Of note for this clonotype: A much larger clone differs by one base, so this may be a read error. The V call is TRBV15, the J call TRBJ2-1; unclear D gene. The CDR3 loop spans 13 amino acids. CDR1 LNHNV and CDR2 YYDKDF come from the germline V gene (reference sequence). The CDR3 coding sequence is TGTGCCACCAGCAGAGTCCCTAGTACTGAGCGGTTCTTC. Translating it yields CATSRVPSTERFF.

The CDR3, as DNA: TGCAGCGTGCGAGGGGAGGGAGGGGGACTCTACAATGAGCAGTACTTC. Translating it yields CSVRGEGGGLYNEQYF. This chain connects TRBV29-1 to TRBJ2-1, with D tentatively TRBD2 (7 bases). The better agreement between TRBJ2-7 and the DNA end casts doubt on the J call. This CDR3 region has 16 residues. Germline V lookup: CDR1 SQVTM, CDR2 ANQGSEA.

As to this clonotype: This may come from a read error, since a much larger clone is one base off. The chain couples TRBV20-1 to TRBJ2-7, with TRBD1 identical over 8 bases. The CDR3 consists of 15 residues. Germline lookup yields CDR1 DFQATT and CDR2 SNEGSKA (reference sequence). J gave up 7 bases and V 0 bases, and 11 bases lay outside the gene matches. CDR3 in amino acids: CSARDNRGSDNEQYF. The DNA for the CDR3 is TGCAGTGCTAGAGATAACAGGGGGTCCGACAATGAGCAGTACTTC.

The chain's CDR3 is CASSSQGQLNTEAFF. The CDR3 DNA reads TGTGCCAGCAGCAGCCAGGGACAGCTGAACACTGAAGCTTTCTTT. V is TRBV12-3 or TRBV12-4 and J is TRBJ1-1; the match to TRBD1 covers 7 bases. The J segment lost 0 bases and the V segment lost 6 bases, leaving 7 bases of the junction unmatched. The CDR3 totals 15 residues.

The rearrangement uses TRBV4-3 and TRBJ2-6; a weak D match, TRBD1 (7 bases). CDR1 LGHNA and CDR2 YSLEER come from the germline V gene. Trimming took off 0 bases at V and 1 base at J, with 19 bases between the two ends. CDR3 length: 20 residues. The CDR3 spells CASSQDMRRGLGSGANVLTF. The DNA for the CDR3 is TGCGCCAGCAGCCAAGATATGAGGAGGGGGCTAGGGTCTGGGGCCAACGTCCTGACTTTC.

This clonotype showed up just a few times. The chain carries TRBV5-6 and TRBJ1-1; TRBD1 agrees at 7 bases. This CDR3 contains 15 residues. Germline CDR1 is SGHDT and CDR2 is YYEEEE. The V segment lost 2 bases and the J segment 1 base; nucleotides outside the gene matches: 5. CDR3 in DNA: TGTGCCAGCAGCTTCACAGGGGTGAGGAACACTGAAGCTTTCTTT. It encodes CASSFTGVRNTEAFF.

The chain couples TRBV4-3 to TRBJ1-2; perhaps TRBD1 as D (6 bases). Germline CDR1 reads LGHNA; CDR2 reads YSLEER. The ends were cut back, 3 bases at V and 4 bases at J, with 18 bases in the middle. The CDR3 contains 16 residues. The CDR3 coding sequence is TGCGCCAGCAGCCATCGTCGACAGGATAGAGGCTATGGCTACACCTTC. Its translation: CASSHRRQDRGYGYTF.

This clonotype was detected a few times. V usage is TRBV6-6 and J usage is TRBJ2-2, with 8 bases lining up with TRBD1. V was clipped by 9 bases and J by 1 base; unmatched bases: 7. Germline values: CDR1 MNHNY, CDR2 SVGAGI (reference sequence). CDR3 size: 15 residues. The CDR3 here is CASLPGTGNTGELFF. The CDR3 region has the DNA TGTGCCAGTTTGCCCGGGACAGGGAACACCGGGGAGCTGTTTTTT.

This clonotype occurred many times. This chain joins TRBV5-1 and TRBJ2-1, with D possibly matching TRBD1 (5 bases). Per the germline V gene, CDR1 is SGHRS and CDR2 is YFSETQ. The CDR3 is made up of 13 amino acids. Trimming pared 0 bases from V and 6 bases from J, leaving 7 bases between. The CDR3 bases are TGCGCCAGCAGCTTGGCAGGGCGCAATGAGCAGTTCTTC. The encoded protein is CASSLAGRNEQFF.

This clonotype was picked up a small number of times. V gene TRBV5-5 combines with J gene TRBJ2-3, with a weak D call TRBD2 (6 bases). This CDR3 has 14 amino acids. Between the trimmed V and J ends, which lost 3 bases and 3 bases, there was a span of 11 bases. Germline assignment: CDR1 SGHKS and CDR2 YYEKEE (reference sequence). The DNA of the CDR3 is TGTGCCAGCAGCTCTTGGACTAATACAGATACGCAGTATTTT. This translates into CASSSWTNTDTQYF.